This entry lists 29 T cell receptor beta chains sequenced from one sample in a study of T cell changes during pregnancy in multiple sclerosis (dated by TCRdb to between 2018 and 2020). Receptors were amplified or captured by the immunoSEQ multiplex PCR assay. Held by TCRdb, this immuneACCESS table contains in-frame sequences only and omits some clones. Under half of the omission traces to an unresolved V gene where checked; the cause of the rest is unknown. This sample holds approximately 70,000 clones; about 90% were observed only once. The top ten hold almost 1.5% of the sample. Sequencing used peripheral blood, obtained after pregnancy. The origin of the receptors is a female donor with multiple sclerosis, enrolled in a pregnancy study.

The chain is built from TRBV7-2 and TRBJ1-5; D might be TRBD1 (5 bases). Germline lookup yields CDR1 SGHTA and CDR2 FQGNSA. The V gene lost 5 bases and the J gene lost 9 bases, with 14 bases spanning the gap. The CDR3 runs 13 residues. The DNA for the CDR3 is TGTGCCAGCAGCCCGGGACGGGAGTGGCCCCAGCATTTT. Its protein product is CASSPGREWPQHF.

The V and J genes are TRBV9 and TRBJ1-3; D possibly corresponds to TRBD1 (6 bases). The CDR3 length is 14 residues. The ends were cut back, 4 bases at V and 0 bases at J, with 8 bases in the middle. Germline assignment: CDR1 SGDLS and CDR2 YYNGEE. The CDR3 coding sequence is TGTGCCAGCAGCCAGGGGAACTCTGGAAACACCATATATTTT. Residues: CASSQGNSGNTIYF.

The J gene is TRBJ1-2, the V gene TRBV11-2, with TRBD1 as a possible D gene (5 bases). The CDR3 is made up of 13 amino acids. The V gene's germline CDR1 is SGHAT and CDR2 FQNNGV. V was shortened by 2 bases and J by 3 bases, with 7 bases between the two germline ends. CDR3 sequence reads: CASSLQGYYGYTF. In nucleotides, the CDR3 is TGTGCCAGCAGCTTACAGGGTTACTATGGCTACACCTTC.

Here the CDR3 reads CASSSQLAGGGEQYF. The CDR3 DNA is TGTGCCAGCAGCAGCCAACTAGCGGGAGGGGGTGAGCAGTACTTC. The V gene is TRBV6-5, the J gene TRBJ2-7, with 13 bases that match TRBD2. The ends lost 6 bases at V and 7 bases at J; junction bases unmatched: 9. This CDR3 is 15 amino acids long. Germline V gene sequence: CDR1 MNHEY, CDR2 SVGAGI.

The chain couples TRBV5-1 to TRBJ2-7; 10 bases fit TRBD2. Germline loops: CDR1 SGHRS, CDR2 YFSETQ. The junction had 7 bases not matched to a gene; V was cut back by 0 bases and J by 7 bases. This CDR3 comprises 15 residues. The CDR3 spells CASSLALAGVREQYF. Written as DNA, the CDR3 is TGCGCCAGCAGCTTGGCTCTAGCGGGAGTGCGGGAGCAGTACTTC.

This chain links TRBV4-3 with TRBJ1-1; TRBD1 matches 8 bases. This CDR3 is 16 amino acids long. V lost 1 base and J lost 3; bases outside the gene matches: 7. Germline CDR1 and CDR2: LGHNA and YSLEER. Written as DNA, the CDR3 is TGCGCCAGCAGCCAAGGGGGCAGGGGGCGCGACACTGAAGCTTTCTTT. This sequence encodes CASSQGGRGRDTEAFF.

The V gene is TRBV10-2, the J gene TRBJ2-7; D not certain. CDR3 length: 14 residues. Trimming left V 5 bases short and J 3 bases short, with 14 bases between. Per the germline V gene, CDR1 is WSHSY and CDR2 is SAAADI. CDR3 sequence: CASSRETTRYEQYF. The DNA of the CDR3 is TGCGCCAGCAGTCGCGAGACGACACGCTACGAGCAGTACTTC.

The chain recombines TRBV19 with TRBJ2-6, with 9 bases that match TRBD1. The length of the CDR3 is 14 residues. The J segment lost 4 bases and the V segment lost 8 bases, leaving 3 bases of the junction unmatched. Germline assignment: CDR1 LNHDA and CDR2 SQIVND (reference sequence). This chain's CDR3 is CASGQGSGANVLTF. In DNA form, the CDR3 reads TGTGCCAGTGGACAGGGGTCCGGGGCCAACGTCCTGACTTTC.

The V and J genes are TRBV9 and TRBJ2-1, with a tentative D call TRBD2 (6 bases). CDR3 length: 15 amino acids. The V end lost 0 bases, the J end lost 9 bases, and 16 bases lay between the germline ends. Germline-derived CDR1 and CDR2 are SGDLS and YYNGEE. This chain's CDR3 is CASSVVAGPSGEQFF. The CDR3, as DNA: TGTGCCAGCAGCGTAGTCGCGGGGCCATCCGGTGAGCAGTTCTTC.

This clone turned up a few times. The gene calls are TRBV11-2 and TRBJ1-4; 8 positions match TRBD1. Trimming cost V 1 base and J 8 bases; bases outside gene matches: 6. This CDR3 is built from 15 residues. The V gene's germline CDR1 is SGHAT and CDR2 FQNNGV. DNA of the CDR3: TGTGCCAGCAGCTTAGGTTCAGGGGGCGAGGAAAAACTGTTTTTT. It specifies CASSLGSGGEEKLFF.

The V and J genes are TRBV5-6 and TRBJ1-1; D might be TRBD1 (6 bases). This CDR3 comprises 13 residues. V gave up 1 base and J gave up 5 bases, with 9 bases separating them. Looked up from germline, CDR1 is SGHDT and CDR2 is YYEEEE. The CDR3 sequence: CASSLQGKTEAFF. The CDR3 DNA sequence: TGTGCCAGCAGCTTGCAGGGGAAGACTGAAGCTTTCTTT.

The rearrangement links TRBV7-8 to TRBJ2-1, with D possibly TRBD1 on 5 matching bases. Trimming pared 3 bases from V and 10 bases from J, leaving 13 bases between. Germline CDR1 and CDR2: SGHVS and FQNEAQ. The CDR3 length is 13 residues. The CDR3 is CASSFTPRGEQFF. For the CDR3, the DNA is TGTGCCAGCAGCTTTACCCCTAGGGGCGAGCAGTTCTTC. Using reference TRBV7-8 and TRBJ2-1 for the parts outside the CDR3, the full variable domain is GAGVSQSPRYKVAKRGQDVALRCDPISGHVSLFWYQQALGQGPEFLTYFQNEAQLDKSGLPSDRFFAERPEGSVSTLKIQRTQQEDSAVYLCASSFTPRGEQFFGPGTRLTVL.

The chain carries TRBV5-4 and TRBJ2-7, with TRBD1 matching 7 bases. The junction had 4 bases not matched to a gene; V was cut back by 4 bases and J by 0 bases. The CDR3 contains 14 residues. The germline V gene has CDR1 SGHNT and CDR2 YYREEE (reference sequence). CDR3 in DNA: TGTGCCAGCAGCGGGGACAGCCTCTCCTACGAGCAGTACTTC. This codes for CASSGDSLSYEQYF.

The V gene is TRBV25-1, the J gene TRBJ2-3, with D possibly matching TRBD2 (6 bases). Germline V lookup: CDR1 MGHDK, CDR2 SYGVNS. Trimming removed 1 base from V and 4 bases from J, with 12 bases in between. The CDR3 length is 15 residues. CDR3 in DNA: TGTGCCAGCAGTGAATCCTCGTCGGGGGCAGATACGCAGTATTTT. Protein sequence: CASSESSSGADTQYF.

The V call is TRBV7-9, the J call TRBJ2-1, with TRBD2 identical over 7 bases. The CDR3 has 15 amino acids. CDR1 SEHNR and CDR2 FQNEAQ come from the germline V gene (reference sequence). V trimming: 5 bases; J trimming: 9 bases; junction bases outside the gene matches: 13. The CDR3 DNA is TGTGCCAGCAGCATCGGGCGGGAGTTAAGCGTTGAGCAGTTCTTC. Translation: CASSIGRELSVEQFF.

This clone was seen a handful of times. The chain carries TRBV6-5 and TRBJ2-2; D may be TRBD2 (6 bases). Per the germline V gene, CDR1 is MNHEY and CDR2 is SVGAGI. This CDR3 is built from 13 residues. V was clipped by 8 bases and J by 8 bases, with 15 bases between them. In DNA, the CDR3 is TGTGCCAGCCGACTAGTCTCGGGAGGGGAGCTGTTTTTT. This sequence encodes CASRLVSGGELFF.

In its sample, this clone was seen a few times. V is TRBV28 and J is TRBJ1-2, with 8 bases lining up with TRBD1. Trimming at V came to 7 bases and at J to 4 bases, leaving 5 bases not matched to a gene. This CDR3 region has 13 residues. The germline CDR1 and CDR2 sequences are MDHEN and SYDVKM. Here the CDR3 DNA reads TGTGCCAGCAACCAGGGGGCTCCCTATGGCTACACCTTC. This sequence encodes CASNQGAPYGYTF.

The chain recombines TRBV2 with TRBJ2-7; 9 bases are a match to TRBD2. CDR1 and CDR2 from the germline V gene are SNHLY and FYNNEI. Trimming cost V 5 bases and J 1 base; bases outside gene matches: 3. The CDR3 covers 14 residues. The CDR3 DNA sequence: TGTGCCAGCAGTTCGACTAGCGGATCCTACGAGCAGTACTTC. This translates into CASSSTSGSYEQYF.

The chain has TRBV2 and TRBJ2-1, with D perhaps TRBD2 (6 bases). The CDR3 spans 16 residues. Germline CDR1 SNHLY, CDR2 FYNNEI. V lost 0 bases and J 6 bases, leaving 15 bases between the germline ends. CDR3 protein: CASSEAGWDLFNEQFF. The CDR3 DNA reads as TGTGCCAGCAGTGAAGCTGGGTGGGACTTGTTCAATGAGCAGTTCTTC.

This sequence joins TRBV30 and TRBJ1-6; TRBD1 aligns across 8 bases. Germline lookup yields CDR1 GTSNPN and CDR2 SVGIG (reference sequence). The CDR3 is 15 amino acids. The ends lost 3 bases at V and 3 bases at J; junction bases unmatched: 4. The CDR3 DNA is TGTGCCTGGAGCAGGACAGGGAACTATAATTCACCCCTCCACTTT. Protein sequence: CAWSRTGNYNSPLHF.

This rearrangement joins TRBV9 to TRBJ2-7; TRBD1 aligns across 8 bases. The CDR3 runs 16 residues. Trimming at V came to 1 base and at J to 0 bases, leaving 6 bases not matched to a gene. The V gene's germline CDR1 is SGDLS and CDR2 YYNGEE. The CDR3 coding sequence is TGTGCCAGCAGCGTAAGCGGTGGACAGGGCTCCTACGAGCAGTACTTC. Residues: CASSVSGGQGSYEQYF.

This rearrangement joins TRBV10-3 to TRBJ2-3, with a weak D call TRBD1 (5 bases). V was pared by 0 bases and J by 2 bases, with 9 bases between. Germline loops: CDR1 ENHRY, CDR2 SYGVKD. The CDR3 covers 15 residues. CDR3: CAISESGQNTDTQYF. The CDR3 coding sequence is TGTGCCATCAGTGAGTCTGGACAAAACACAGATACGCAGTATTTT.

This clone was picked up one time. This chain connects TRBV7-9 to TRBJ1-3; no clear D gene. Trimming removed 3 bases from V and 3 bases from J, with 9 bases in between. This CDR3 spans 14 amino acids. The germline gives CDR1 SEHNR, CDR2 FQNEAQ (reference sequence). The CDR3 coding sequence is TGTGCCAGCAGCTTTGCCGGGTTTGGAAACACCATATATTTT. Residues: CASSFAGFGNTIYF.

CDR3 DNA: TGCGCCAGCAGCCAAGTACAGGGGGAAACCTACGAGCAGTACTTC. Translated: CASSQVQGETYEQYF. The J gene is TRBJ2-7, the V gene TRBV4-1, with TRBD1 matching over 8 bases. J was trimmed by 2 bases and V by 1 base; bases with no gene match: 4. The CDR3 sequence is 15 residues long. CDR1 MGHRA and CDR2 YSYEKL come from the germline V gene.

This sequence joins TRBV5-8 and TRBJ1-2; TRBD1 matches 7 bases. With V trimmed by 4 bases and J by 8 bases, 17 bases remained unmatched. The CDR3 loop spans 16 amino acids. Germline V gene data show CDR1 as SGHTS and CDR2 as YDEGEE. The CDR3 DNA is TGTGCCAGCAGCGCGGACAGGCTGGATCAGGCAGGGGGCTACACCTTC. Protein product: CASSADRLDQAGGYTF. Supplemented by reference TRBV5-8 and TRBJ1-2, the full variable domain reads EAGVTQSPTHLIKTRGQQATLRCSPISGHTSVYWYQQALGLGLQFLLWYDEGEERNRGNFPPRFSGRQFPNYSSELNVNALELEDSALYLCASSADRLDQAGGYTFGSGTRLTVV.

The chain joins TRBV28 to TRBJ2-7, with TRBD1 matching 10 bases. The germline V gene has CDR1 MDHEN and CDR2 SYDVKM. The V and J ends lost 5 bases and 3 bases, in that order; junction bases with no gene match: 4. This CDR3 spans 14 amino acids. The CDR3 is CASSTGQGVYEQYF. The CDR3 coding sequence is TGTGCCAGCAGTACCGGACAGGGGGTCTACGAGCAGTACTTC. Looking up the rest from reference TRBV28 and TRBJ2-7 gives the full variable domain: DVKVTQSSRYLVKRTGEKVFLECVQDMDHENMFWYRQDPGLGLRLIYFSYDVKMKEKGDIPEGYSVSREKKERFSLILESASTNQTSMYLCASSTGQGVYEQYFGPGTRLTVT.

J is TRBJ2-2 and V is TRBV6-6; 8 bases are shared with TRBD2. CDR1 is MNHNY and CDR2 is SVGAGI in the germline V gene (reference sequence). The CDR3 contains 16 residues. V lost 0 bases and J lost 5; bases outside the gene matches: 5. The CDR3 reads CASSYSGTRATGELFF. For the CDR3, the DNA is TGTGCCAGCAGTTACTCCGGGACTAGAGCTACCGGGGAGCTGTTTTTT.

The genes are TRBV6-5 and TRBJ2-4; 9 bases map to TRBD1. Looked up from germline, CDR1 is MNHEY and CDR2 is SVGAGI. The CDR3 length is 14 residues. Losses at the gene ends were 3 bases for V and 8 bases for J; bases not matched to a gene: 5. The DNA of the CDR3 is TGTGCCAGCAGTTATGGACAGGGGATGGACATTCAGTACTTC. Translated, it gives CASSYGQGMDIQYF.

The rearrangement links TRBV5-1 to TRBJ2-2, with TRBD2 matching 7 bases. Per the germline V gene, CDR1 is SGHRS and CDR2 is YFSETQ. This CDR3 spans 15 amino acids. The J segment lost 4 bases and the V segment lost 4 bases, leaving 7 bases of the junction unmatched. The CDR3 DNA sequence: TGCGCCAGCAGCCCAACAGCGGGAAGCACCGGGGAGCTGTTTTTT. This encodes CASSPTAGSTGELFF.